The sequence of this T cell receptor beta chain was determined in a study of T cell responses to AZD1222 COVID-19 vaccine listed by TCRdb under 2021. The study in broad terms: TCR sequencing covered over 230 trial participants: 200 to 220 given two doses of AZD1222 and approximately 25 given two doses of MenACWY control vaccine. Trial participants were enrolled by age into subgroups of 18-55, 56-69 and 70-plus years, and roughly 160, 29 and 62 TCR-sequenced participants, respectively, were included in these subgroups.

This clone was seen only a few times. Its antigen specificity is not known. No much larger clone exists at a distance of one base, and base qualities are not known. The CDR3 regions of human TCRbeta chains were analyzed by immunosequencing. Regarding the original processing steps: Repertoire TCRs were checked for matches against a reference library of SARS-CoV-2-specific TCRs that had been generated using the MIRA antigen-specificity platform. Breadth was defined as the fraction of unique TCRs that were SARS-CoV-2-associated. Depth was defined as the fraction of total T cells that were SARS-CoV-2-associated. Using the MIRA data, each spike-specific TCR was mapped to the spike region that the TCR reacts to and placed in a CD4 or CD8 class. Log10-transformed breadth and depth values were compared by one-way ANOVA with Sidak's multiple comparisons tests. Sourced from immuneACCESS, this table was stored by TCRdb with only in-frame sequences that have V and J called. A share of the clones is absent; for the studies checked, an unresolved V gene accounts for under half, and the remainder has no known explanation. The V and J calls and clone size are taken from that table; D and trimming were inferred from the DNA. The sample yields about 150,000 clones; about 89% were counted once. Clones ranked in the top ten supply approximately 2.7% of the sample.

Study-wide findings and limitations: Reportedly, close to half of the unique spike-specific TCRs recognized epitopes lying outside the regions that are mutated in the B.1.351 and B.1.1.7 variants. Because no samples from the day 14 peak response were available, repertoires could be characterized only after the peak T cell response. Spike-specific TCR breadth and depth rose significantly after two AZD1222 doses compared with day 0 and with MenACWY recipients. Most participants were white British and females outnumbered males, and the authors suggested that clonal diversity may have been underestimated. Conclusions about previously exposed vaccinees were limited because only six AZD1222 recipients were SARS-CoV-2 seropositive at baseline. Vaccine-associated CD4 TCRs spanned the whole spike protein, with dominant responses in regions 160-218 and 743-854. In the small 56-69-year group, the increase in depth fell short of significance, most likely because of low power.

The time point label for this specimen denotes: baseline before first vaccination. What this sample's treatment or condition label stands for: meningococcal conjugate vaccine given as trial control. The vaccinee samples were drawn from two UK trials, COV001 and COV002, one of which was a single-blind randomized controlled phase 2/3 trial testing AZD1222 (ChAdOx1 nCoV-19) in healthy adults. For TCRbeta chain sequencing, PBMC samples from trial participants were taken at day 0 and at day 28 after the second dose. Taken from the germline V gene, the CDR1 and CDR2 loops are MDHEN and SYDVKM. Trimmed from V: 8 bases; trimmed from J: 5 bases; junction bases lacking a gene match: 7. The CDR3 measures 14 amino acids from cysteine to phenylalanine. The retained sequence is limited to the CDR3, 42 bases, with the frame set at the first base.

The source material was peripheral blood, sampled on day 0 of MenACWY control vaccination. The sequence links TRBV28 to TRBJ2-3; TRBD2 lines up with 10 middle nucleotides. The sequence derives from an adult in good health. The DNA is TGTGCCAGCCGAGCGGGGGGGCCGGTAGATACGCAGTATTTT. The resulting protein is CASRAGGPVDTQYF.